The sample holds many counts of the clone carrying this T cell receptor (beta chain). The antigen remains unidentified. This sample was included in a study of early T cells in non-severe SARS-CoV-2 infection. Attachment of unique molecular identifiers to individual cDNA molecules was performed. A single record per CDR3 protein comes from TCRdb applying MiXCR to the 5' RACE reads. The table shows tens of thousands of distinct CDR3 sequences, with less than 6.5% occurring only once. Study-level points and caveats: Matching with VDJdb favored anti-spike CD8 responses (missing private and CD4 specificities).

Sequences were obtained from whole blood. The clonotype comes from an adult who was a healthcare worker with PCR-confirmed SARS-CoV-2 infection or an uninfected control (not recorded which).

The CDR3 reads CSVDRGGRANNEQFF. The CDR3 region has the DNA TGCAGCGTTGATCGCGGGGGCAGGGCTAACAATGAGCAGTTCTTC. The chain links TRBV29-1 to TRBJ2-1; tentative D call: TRBD2 (7 bases). V lost 3 bases, J lost 5 bases, and 17 bases lay in between. Per the germline V gene, CDR1 is SQVTM and CDR2 is ANQGSEA. The CDR3 runs to 15 residues.